The 13 T cell receptor beta chains reported below all come from one sample, sequenced in a study of technical replicates of blood from several donors. Generated by immunoSEQ multiplex PCR, the TCRdb table keeps only in-frame clones and is missing some. The profile shows 85,000 to 95,000 clones, about 96% of them singletons. The sample was T cells isolated from PBMCs. These receptors were taken from a human donor in good health.

This chain uses TRBV5-4 with TRBJ1-1; no definite D call. The CDR3 sequence is 11 residues long. Germline lookup yields CDR1 SGHNT and CDR2 YYREEE (reference sequence). V was shortened by 5 bases and J by 6 bases, with 8 bases between the two germline ends. CDR3 coding DNA: TGTGCCAGCAGTTCCCCGGCTGAAGCTTTCTTT. Its protein product is CASSSPAEAFF.

The J gene is TRBJ2-5, the V gene TRBV27; 15 bases are a match to TRBD2. The trim removed 5 bases at V and 5 bases at J, leaving 18 bases unmatched. The CDR3 is made up of 20 amino acids. The germline CDR1 and CDR2 sequences are MNHEY and SMNVEV (reference sequence). CDR3 DNA sequence: TGTGCCAGCAGTCTAAGCCCCCCAGGACTAGCGGGAGGGGGAGGGGAGACCCAGTACTTC. Translating gives CASSLSPPGLAGGGGETQYF.

The genes are TRBV7-2 and TRBJ2-7; a possible D gene is TRBD1 (6 bases). The length of the CDR3 is 15 residues. Germline CDR1 is SGHTA and CDR2 is FQGNSA. V dropped 5 bases and J dropped 3 bases, with 17 bases sitting between them. This CDR3 reads CASSLGGTPLYEQYF. Written as DNA, the CDR3 is TGTGCCAGCAGCCTAGGTGGGACACCACTCTACGAGCAGTACTTC.

V usage is TRBV28 and J usage is TRBJ1-1, with TRBD1 matching over 7 bases. The CDR3 is 15 residues long. Trimming cost V 3 bases and J 3 bases; bases outside gene matches: 7. The V gene's germline CDR1 is MDHEN and CDR2 SYDVKM. CDR3 loop: CASSFDRVVDTEAFF. CDR3 DNA sequence: TGTGCCAGCAGTTTCGACAGGGTGGTAGACACTGAAGCTTTCTTT.

The genes are TRBV5-5 and TRBJ2-7; D is unresolved. Per germline, CDR1 SGHKS and CDR2 YYEKEE (reference sequence). CDR3 size: 14 residues. V was trimmed by 2 bases and J by 0 bases, leaving 9 bases between them. The chain's CDR3 is CASSLQLYSYEQYF. In DNA, the CDR3 is TGTGCCAGCAGCTTACAGTTGTACTCCTACGAGCAGTACTTC.

This chain joins TRBV7-6 and TRBJ2-1; TRBD2 might be the D (6 bases). Trimming cost V 5 bases and J 2 bases, with 7 bases left between them. The CDR3 runs 13 residues. The V gene's germline CDR1 is SGHVS and CDR2 FNYEAQ. CDR3 sequence reads: CASSREPYNEQFF. In nucleotides, the CDR3 is TGTGCCAGCAGCCGGGAGCCCTACAATGAGCAGTTCTTC.

This rearrangement joins TRBV7-2 to TRBJ2-2; D ambiguous. Germline CDR1 is SGHTA and CDR2 is FQGNSA. The CDR3 has 15 amino acids. Trimming pared 1 base from V and 5 bases from J, leaving 11 bases between. The chain's CDR3 is CASSLGASTTGELFF. In DNA, the CDR3 is TGTGCCAGCAGCTTAGGGGCGAGTACGACCGGGGAGCTGTTTTTT. The entire variable domain, with the rest obtained from reference TRBV7-2 and TRBJ2-2, is as follows: GAGVSQSPSNKVTEKGKDVELRCDPISGHTALYWYRQSLGQGLEFLIYFQGNSAPDKSGLPSDRFSAERTGGSVSTLTIQRTQQEDSAVYLCASSLGASTTGELFFGEGSRLTVL.

The chain has TRBV16 and TRBJ1-2, with D possibly TRBD1 on 6 matching bases. Trimming shortened V by 4 bases and J by 5 bases, and 8 bases separated the two germline ends. Germline loops: CDR1 KGHSY, CDR2 FQNENV. This CDR3 contains 12 residues. The CDR3 DNA reads TGTGCCAGCAGCCCGCAGGGGTATGGCTACACCTTC. Its translation is CASSPQGYGYTF. The full variable domain, with the rest looked up from reference TRBV16 and TRBJ1-2, is GEEVAQTPKHLVRGEGQKAKLYCAPIKGHSYVFWYQQVLKNEFKFLISFQNENVFDETGMPKERFSAKCLPNSPCSLEIQATKLEDSAVYFCASSPQGYGYTFGSGTRLTVV.

V usage is TRBV13 and J usage is TRBJ2-1; no clear D gene. The CDR3 spans 12 residues. Trimming shortened V by 5 bases and J by 5 bases, and 7 bases separated the two germline ends. The germline CDR1 and CDR2 sequences are PRHDT and FYEKMQ (reference sequence). The CDR3 coding sequence is TGTGCCAGCAGCCCCCACAACAATGAGCAGTTCTTC. Its translation: CASSPHNNEQFF.

V usage is TRBV19 and J usage is TRBJ1-4, with a weak D call TRBD1 (5 bases). The CDR3 length is 14 residues. Germline values: CDR1 LNHDA, CDR2 SQIVND (reference sequence). The V gene lost 2 bases and the J gene lost 8 bases, with 12 bases spanning the gap. DNA of the CDR3: TGTGCCAGTAGTATAAGGAGGGGCGGCGAAAAACTGTTTTTT. Translating gives CASSIRRGGEKLFF.

The chain couples TRBV7-2 to TRBJ2-1; 8 bases agree with TRBD1. V lost 3 bases to trimming and J lost 1 base; unmatched junction nucleotides: 8. Germline V CDR1 and CDR2: SGHTA, FQGNSA. The CDR3 is 17 residues long. The CDR3 protein is CASSFGSGTGSYNEQFF. The CDR3 DNA reads as TGTGCCAGCAGCTTCGGATCCGGGACAGGTTCCTACAATGAGCAGTTCTTC.

The chain has TRBV28 and TRBJ1-5, with D unclear. Germline V gene lookup returns CDR1 MDHEN and CDR2 SYDVKM. V was clipped by 7 bases and J by 8 bases, with 15 bases between them. The CDR3 is made up of 13 amino acids. DNA of the CDR3: TGTGCCAGCATAGTGGGCACCGGGAAGCCCCAGCATTTT. Translated, it gives CASIVGTGKPQHF. The variable domain in full, completed from reference TRBV28 and TRBJ1-5, reads DVKVTQSSRYLVKRTGEKVFLECVQDMDHENMFWYRQDPGLGLRLIYFSYDVKMKEKGDIPEGYSVSREKKERFSLILESASTNQTSMYLCASIVGTGKPQHFGDGTRLSIL.

CDR3 region: CASSLVGQARVNTEAFF. The DNA of the CDR3 is TGTGCCAGCAGCTTAGTGGGACAGGCAAGAGTGAACACTGAAGCTTTCTTT. The chain combines TRBV11-2 with TRBJ1-1; TRBD1 aligns across 8 bases. The CDR3 spans 17 residues. J gave up 0 bases and V 1 base, and 7 bases lay outside the gene matches. Germline loops: CDR1 SGHAT, CDR2 FQNNGV.